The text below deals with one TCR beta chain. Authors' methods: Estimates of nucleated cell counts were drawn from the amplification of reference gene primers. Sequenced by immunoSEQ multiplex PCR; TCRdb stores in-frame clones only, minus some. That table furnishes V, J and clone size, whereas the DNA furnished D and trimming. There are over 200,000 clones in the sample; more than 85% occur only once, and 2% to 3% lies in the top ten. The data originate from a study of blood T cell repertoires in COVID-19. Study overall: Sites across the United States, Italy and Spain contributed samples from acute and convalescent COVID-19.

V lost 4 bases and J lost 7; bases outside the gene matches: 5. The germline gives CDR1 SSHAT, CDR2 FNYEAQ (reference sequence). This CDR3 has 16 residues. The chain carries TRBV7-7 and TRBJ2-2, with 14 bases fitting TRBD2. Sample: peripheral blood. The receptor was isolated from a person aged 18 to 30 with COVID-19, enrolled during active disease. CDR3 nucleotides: TGTGCCAGCAGCTCGACTAGCGGGAGGGCCGGCGGGGAGCTGTTTTTT. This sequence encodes CASSSTSGRAGGELFF.